The present T cell receptor beta chain was sequenced within a study of cytomegalovirus exposure and HLA in healthy donors. Everyone who donated was a healthy bone marrow donor. Despite likely unrecorded immune exposures, the donors were nominally healthy at the time of sampling. It was with 60 Vbeta and 13 Jbeta primers that the PCR ran. Assay: immunoSEQ multiplex PCR; the TCRdb copy retains only in-frame clones and omits some. The repertoire consists of about 100,000 clones, with roughly 78% occurring once and the leading ten covering 0.76%. In regard to this clone: Other DNA sequences in the sample encode the same CDR3.

CDR3 size: 16 residues. Germline-derived CDR1 and CDR2 are MDHEN and SYDVKM. Trimming left V 5 bases short and J 0 bases short, with 14 bases between. The clonotype comes from a woman in her sixties in good health and CMV-seronegative. This rearrangement joins TRBV28 to TRBJ2-1; possible D gene TRBD1, 7 bases. Sample: PBMCs. The CDR3 DNA reads as TGTGCCAGCAGTCTAGCAGGGGGGAGCTCCTACAATGAGCAGTTCTTC. Residues: CASSLAGGSSYNEQFF.